The 21 T cell receptor beta chains in this list originate from one sample, sequenced in a study of multiple sclerosis patients with progressive multifocal leukoencephalopathy (dated by TCRdb to the late 2010s). The time point label on this specimen signifies: before natalizumab initiation. The method behind the library was the immunoSEQ multiplex PCR assay. TCRdb provides this immuneACCESS table in a form limited to in-frame rearrangements. Some clones are lacking; in checked studies, under half of them reflect an unresolved V gene, and why the rest are absent is not known. Recorded for this sample are around 30,000 clones; 70% to 90% of them occurred a single time. The biggest ten clones account for approximately 1.5% of the sample. The sequenced sample was PBMCs. These receptors were taken from a human donor with multiple sclerosis.

The V call is TRBV4-1, the J call TRBJ1-5; perhaps TRBD1 as D (6 bases). The V and J ends lost 4 bases and 7 bases respectively, with 17 bases between them. There are 15 residues in the CDR3. CDR1 and CDR2 from the germline V gene are MGHRA and YSYEKL. The CDR3 loop is CASSPGEGFYQPQHF. The CDR3 coding sequence is TGCGCCAGCAGCCCAGGGGAAGGGTTTTACCAGCCCCAGCATTTT.

The V and J genes are TRBV28 and TRBJ2-7, with TRBD2 matching 7 bases. With V trimmed by 3 bases and J by 2 bases, 4 bases remained unmatched. Germline lookup yields CDR1 MDHEN and CDR2 SYDVKM. The CDR3 sequence is 14 residues long. In nucleotides, the CDR3 is TGTGCCAGCAGTTTTTCGGGGGGTCCCTACGAGCAGTACTTC. Residues: CASSFSGGPYEQYF.

A note on this clone: This same CDR3 is encoded by further DNA sequences in the sample. This chain joins TRBV5-4 and TRBJ1-1; D call uncertain. In germline, CDR1 is SGHNT, CDR2 YYREEE (reference sequence). The CDR3 is 12 residues long. Between the trimmed V and J ends, which lost 0 bases and 5 bases, there was a span of 5 bases. The CDR3 here is CASSLDGTEAFF. CDR3 nucleotide sequence: TGTGCCAGCAGCTTGGATGGAACTGAAGCTTTCTTT.

This clone was counted a single time. The chain uses TRBV2 and TRBJ1-2; D uncertain. Germline loops: CDR1 SNHLY, CDR2 FYNNEI. The CDR3 length is 10 residues. Trimming removed 2 bases at V and 7 bases at J, with 2 bases between. The CDR3 reads CASSESGYTF. CDR3 nucleotides: TGTGCCAGCAGTGAAAGTGGCTACACCTTC.

The chain has TRBV4-1 and TRBJ2-7; 13 positions match TRBD2. Germline V CDR1 and CDR2: MGHRA, YSYEKL. J was trimmed by 4 bases and V by 7 bases; bases with no gene match: 10. CDR3 length: 16 residues. Here the CDR3 DNA reads TGCGCCAGCACGAGGGAGACTAGCGGGAGGTTGTACGAGCAGTACTTC. Translation gives CASTRETSGRLYEQYF.

The J gene is TRBJ2-1, the V gene TRBV9; no firm D call. This CDR3 has 14 residues. Looked up from germline, CDR1 is SGDLS and CDR2 is YYNGEE. Trimming took off 7 bases at V and 8 bases at J, with 19 bases between the two ends. The DNA for the CDR3 is TGTGCCAGCGCGAAAGCAGGAACTGCCGATGAGCAGTTCTTC. It translates to CASAKAGTADEQFF.

This chain connects TRBV25-1 to TRBJ1-1, with TRBD1 identical over 9 bases. The germline CDR1 and CDR2 sequences are MGHDK and SYGVNS. The CDR3 contains 13 residues. The V gene end was trimmed by 4 bases and the J gene end by 5 bases; junction bases not matched to a gene: 2. CDR3 residues: CASSADRGTEAFF. Written as DNA, the CDR3 is TGTGCCAGCAGTGCCGACAGGGGGACTGAAGCTTTCTTT.

The rearrangement joins TRBV5-1 to TRBJ2-3, with 8 bases fitting TRBD1. V lost 0 bases and J lost 1; bases outside the gene matches: 7. From germline, CDR1 is SGHRS and CDR2 YFSETQ. The CDR3 runs to 17 residues. The CDR3 loop is CASSLEGRGPGTDTQYF. The CDR3 DNA is TGCGCCAGCAGCTTGGAGGGCAGGGGGCCTGGCACAGATACGCAGTATTTT.

The CDR3 spells CASSLFSGSLTEQFF. The CDR3 bases are TGCGCCAGCAGCTTGTTTAGCGGGAGCCTTACTGAGCAGTTCTTC. V gene TRBV5-1 combines with J gene TRBJ2-1, with TRBD2 matching over 9 bases. This CDR3 spans 15 amino acids. The germline V gene has CDR1 SGHRS and CDR2 YFSETQ. V trimming: 1 base; J trimming: 9 bases; junction bases outside the gene matches: 8.

V gene TRBV11-2 combines with J gene TRBJ2-1; D gene unclear. The CDR3 consists of 11 residues. Germline V gene data show CDR1 as SGHAT and CDR2 as FQNNGV. V was clipped by 5 bases and J by 6 bases, with 5 bases between them. CDR3 in amino acids: CASSHANEQFF. Written as DNA, the CDR3 is TGTGCCAGCAGCCACGCCAATGAGCAGTTCTTC. Together with reference TRBV11-2 and TRBJ2-1, the CDR3 gives the full variable domain: EAGVAQSPRYKIIEKRQSVAFWCNPISGHATLYWYQQILGQGPKLLIQFQNNGVVDDSQLPKDRFSAERLKGVDSTLKIQPAKLEDSAVYLCASSHANEQFFGPGTRLTVL.

This clone was seen more than once but under ten times. The chain joins TRBV19 to TRBJ1-2; D gene uncertain. The CDR3 is 13 residues long. Trimming took off 6 bases at V and 2 bases at J, with 10 bases between the two ends. In germline, CDR1 is LNHDA, CDR2 SQIVND (reference sequence). CDR3 DNA: TGTGCCAGTAGGTTAATGGAGAACTATGGCTACACCTTC. This codes for CASRLMENYGYTF.

J is TRBJ1-1 and V is TRBV9, with D unclear. Germline values: CDR1 SGDLS, CDR2 YYNGEE. V was trimmed by 3 bases and J by 5 bases, leaving 11 bases between them. The CDR3 covers 13 residues. The CDR3 loop reads CASSDLRGTEAFF. The CDR3, as DNA: TGTGCCAGCAGCGACCTACGAGGGACTGAAGCTTTCTTT.

Regarding this clone: The identical CDR3 is also encoded by other nucleotide sequences in the sample. This rearrangement joins TRBV6-5 to TRBJ1-1; D is perhaps TRBD1 (6 bases). The CDR3 is made up of 13 amino acids. V lost 6 bases and J 8 bases, leaving 16 bases between the germline ends. From germline, CDR1 is MNHEY and CDR2 SVGAGI. The CDR3 DNA reads as TGTGCCAGCAGACGCGACAGGCTGGGGGAAGCTTTCTTT. Its translation: CASRRDRLGEAFF.

J is TRBJ2-2 and V is TRBV6-4; D is unclear. The germline CDR1 and CDR2 sequences are MRHNA and SNTAGT. V dropped 3 bases and J dropped 2 bases, with 13 bases sitting between them. This CDR3 has 16 residues. DNA of the CDR3: TGTGCCAGCAGTGAAGTTTGGGGTATTAACACCGGGGAGCTGTTTTTT. This encodes CASSEVWGINTGELFF.

The chain employs TRBV5-5 and TRBJ2-7, with 10 bases that match TRBD2. V was clipped by 3 bases and J by 4 bases; unmatched bases: 7. There are 15 residues in the CDR3. CDR1 SGHKS and CDR2 YYEKEE come from the germline V gene (reference sequence). This chain's CDR3 is CASSWTSGGVYEQYF. The CDR3 DNA follows: TGTGCCAGCAGCTGGACTAGCGGTGGGGTGTACGAGCAGTACTTC.

This clone was observed once. The chain joins TRBV25-1 to TRBJ1-1; possible D gene TRBD1, 5 bases. The CDR3 runs to 14 residues. Germline V gene sequence: CDR1 MGHDK, CDR2 SYGVNS. V gave up 1 base and J gave up 4 bases, with 10 bases separating them. The CDR3 DNA reads TGTGCCAGCAGTGAATTTTCAGGGACCACTGAAGCTTTCTTT. This translates into CASSEFSGTTEAFF.

The V gene is TRBV5-4, the J gene TRBJ2-7; 12 bases are shared with TRBD2. Germline CDR1 reads SGHNT; CDR2 reads YYREEE (reference sequence). The V gene end was trimmed by 4 bases and the J gene end by 1 base; junction bases not matched to a gene: 3. The CDR3 has 15 amino acids. Here the CDR3 reads CASSPGLAGSYEQYF. The DNA for the CDR3 is TGTGCCAGCAGCCCGGGACTAGCGGGTTCCTACGAGCAGTACTTC.

The V and J genes are TRBV11-1 and TRBJ2-5, with D possibly TRBD1 on 5 matching bases. CDR1 and CDR2 (germline): SGHAT, FQDESV (reference sequence). The CDR3 is 15 amino acids. Trimming stripped 5 bases from V and 1 base from J, with 14 bases between. CDR3 DNA sequence: TGTGCCAGCAGCCCACACCAGGGAAGCCAAGAGACCCAGTACTTC. Translation gives CASSPHQGSQETQYF.

V is TRBV9 and J is TRBJ2-7; 7 bases match TRBD1. The CDR3 runs 14 residues. V trimming: 0 bases; J trimming: 4 bases; junction bases outside the gene matches: 4. The V gene's germline CDR1 is SGDLS and CDR2 YYNGEE. CDR3 nucleotide sequence: TGTGCCAGCAGCGTAGTAGGGGGCCCTTACGAGCAGTACTTC. This gives the protein CASSVVGGPYEQYF.

V usage is TRBV7-9 and J usage is TRBJ2-7; 8 positions agree with TRBD1. V trimming: 5 bases; J trimming: 5 bases; junction bases outside the gene matches: 11. Germline V gene lookup returns CDR1 SEHNR and CDR2 FQNEAQ (reference sequence). This CDR3 spans 15 amino acids. CDR3 coding DNA: TGTGCCAGCAGCCCCCAGGGGGCGTTTTATAACGAGCAGTACTTC. This codes for CASSPQGAFYNEQYF. Combining the CDR3 with reference TRBV7-9 and TRBJ2-7 gives the whole variable domain DTGVSQNPRHKITKRGQNVTFRCDPISEHNRLYWYRQTLGQGPEFLTYFQNEAQLEKSRLLSDRFSAERPKGSFSTLEIQRTEQGDSAMYLCASSPQGAFYNEQYFGPGTRLTVT.

This clone is a singleton in its sample. The rearrangement uses TRBV6-1 and TRBJ2-7, with TRBD1 as a possible D gene (5 bases). Germline V gene sequence: CDR1 MNHNS, CDR2 SASEGT. Trimming cost V 2 bases and J 4 bases, with 12 bases left between them. There are 14 residues in the CDR3. Here the CDR3 reads CASSEWGGFYEQYF. CDR3 DNA: TGTGCCAGCAGTGAATGGGGCGGTTTTTACGAGCAGTACTTC.